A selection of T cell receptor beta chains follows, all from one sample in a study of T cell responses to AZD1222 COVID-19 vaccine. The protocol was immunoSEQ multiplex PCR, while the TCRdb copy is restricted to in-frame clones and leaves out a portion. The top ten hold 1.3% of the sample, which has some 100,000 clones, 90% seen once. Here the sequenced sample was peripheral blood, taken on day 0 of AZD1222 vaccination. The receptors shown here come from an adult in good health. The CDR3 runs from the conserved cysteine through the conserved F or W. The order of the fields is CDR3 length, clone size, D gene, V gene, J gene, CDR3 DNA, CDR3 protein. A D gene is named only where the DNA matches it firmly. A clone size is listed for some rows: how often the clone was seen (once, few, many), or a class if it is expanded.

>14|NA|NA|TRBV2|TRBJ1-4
TGTGCCGGGACGGACAGCCCCTTACACTTGAAACTGTTTTTT
CAGTDSPLHLKLFF
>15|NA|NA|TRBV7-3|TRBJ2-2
TGTGCCAGCAGCTCTGTCCAGGGTTCCCACGGGGAGCTGTTTTTT
CASSSVQGSHGELFF
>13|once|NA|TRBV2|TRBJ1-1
TGTGCCAGCAGTCCCAGGTTGAACACTGAAGCTTTCTTT
CASSPRLNTEAFF
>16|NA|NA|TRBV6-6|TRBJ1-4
TGTGCCAGCAGTTACTCCCCAGAAGCAACTAATGAAAAACTGTTTTTT
CASSYSPEATNEKLFF
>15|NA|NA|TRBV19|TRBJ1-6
TGTGCCAGTAGTATAGATCGGGACACTAATTCACCCCTCCACTTT
CASSIDRDTNSPLHF
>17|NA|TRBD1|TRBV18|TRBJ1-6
TGTGCCAGCTCACCAGACGGACAGGGCATTTTCAATTCACCCCTCCACTTT
CASSPDGQGIFNSPLHF
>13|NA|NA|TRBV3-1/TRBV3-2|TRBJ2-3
TGTGCCAGCAGCCAAGCTACCACAGATACGCAGTATTTT
CASSQATTDTQYF
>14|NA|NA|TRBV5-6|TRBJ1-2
TGTGCCAGCAGCTTGGGCCAGGTCGCCAGTGGCTACACCTTC
CASSLGQVASGYTF
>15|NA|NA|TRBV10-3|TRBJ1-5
TGTGCCATCAGTCCTAATCCGGGGCTACCTCAGCCCCAGCATTTT
CAISPNPGLPQPQHF
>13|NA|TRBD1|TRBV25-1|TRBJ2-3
TGTGCCAGCAGGGACAGGGAAGCAGATACGCAGTATTTT
CASRDREADTQYF
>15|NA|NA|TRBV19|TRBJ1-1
TGTGCCAGTAGTTCTCCTGTGGGAACGAGATTTGAAGCTTTCTTT
CASSSPVGTRFEAFF
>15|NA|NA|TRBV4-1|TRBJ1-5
TGCGCCAGCAGCCAAGATGGGGCGGGCAATCAGCCCCAGCATTTT
CASSQDGAGNQPQHF
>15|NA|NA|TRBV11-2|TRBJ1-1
TGTGCCAGCAGCTTAGATTCGGAGGGGAGACCCGAAGCTTTCTTT
CASSLDSEGRPEAFF
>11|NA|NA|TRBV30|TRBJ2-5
TGTGCCTGGAGTTCTCAAGAGACCCAGTACTTC
CAWSSQETQYF
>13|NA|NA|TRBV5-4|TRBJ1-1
TGTGCCAGCAGCTTGGTGACGAACACTGAAGCTTTCTTT
CASSLVTNTEAFF
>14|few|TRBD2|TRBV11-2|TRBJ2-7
TGTGCCAGCCGCGGGGGACTGATACCCTACGAGCAGTACTTC
CASRGGLIPYEQYF
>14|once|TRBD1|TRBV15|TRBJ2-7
TGTGCCACCAGCACCCTGACAGGGTCCTACGAGCAGTACTTC
CATSTLTGSYEQYF
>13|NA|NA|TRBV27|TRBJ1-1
TGTGCCAGCAGTTCACAGGTTCACTCTGAAGCTTTCTTT
CASSSQVHSEAFF
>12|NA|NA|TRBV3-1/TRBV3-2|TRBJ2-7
TGTGCCAGCAGCGACCTAGCACTCGAGCAGTACTTC
CASSDLALEQYF
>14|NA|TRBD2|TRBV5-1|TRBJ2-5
TGCGCCAGCAGCTTGGTTGGGACTACGGAGACCCAGTACTTC
CASSLVGTTETQYF
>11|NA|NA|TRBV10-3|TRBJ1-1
TGTGCCACCCAGCTGAACACTGAAGCTTTCTTT
CATQLNTEAFF
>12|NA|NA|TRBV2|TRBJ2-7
TGTGCCAGCAGTGACGGCAGACTCGAGCAGTACTTC
CASSDGRLEQYF
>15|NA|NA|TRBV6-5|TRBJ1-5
TGTGCCAGCAGTCCAACGCGATATAGCAATCAGCCCCAGCATTTT
CASSPTRYSNQPQHF
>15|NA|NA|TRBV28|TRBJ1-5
TGTGCCAGCGGTGCGCGAGGATATAGCAATCAGCCCCAGCATTTT
CASGARGYSNQPQHF
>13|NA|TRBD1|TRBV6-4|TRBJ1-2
TGTGCCAGCAGCGCGGACAGGGGCTATGGCTACACCTTC
CASSADRGYGYTF
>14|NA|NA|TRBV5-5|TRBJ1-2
TGTGCCAGCAGCTTGGCCCCAGGGTTCTATGGCTACACCTTC
CASSLAPGFYGYTF
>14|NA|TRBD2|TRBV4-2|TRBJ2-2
TGTGCCAGCAGCCTTGGACTAGCGACCGGGGAGCTGTTTTTT
CASSLGLATGELFF